Listed below are T cell receptor beta chains from one sample, sequenced in a study of blood T cell repertoires in COVID-19. Using immunoSEQ multiplex PCR, the repertoire was profiled, and TCRdb retains in-frame clones only, with some absent. The sample consists of fewer than 250,000 clones, 88% of them appearing once. Sequencing input: peripheral blood. These receptors all stem from a woman aged 40-49 years who had recovered from COVID-19. Each CDR3 is given with its conserved first and last residue. Fields, in order: V gene, clone size, J gene, D gene, CDR3 protein, CDR3 DNA. The D gene is left open where the match is weak. Rows may omit the clone size; those that give it use once, few, many or a size class.

>TRBV12-5|-|TRBJ2-1|TRBD2
CASGNERNKTSGRASYNEQFF
TGTGCTAGTGGTAACGAACGCAATAAAACTAGCGGGAGGGCCTCCTACAATGAGCAGTTCTTC
>TRBV28|many|TRBJ1-6|TRBD1
CASSPLQGVNSPLHF
TGTGCCAGCAGTCCATTACAGGGGGTTAATTCACCCCTCCACTTT
>TRBV6-6|once|TRBJ2-5|TRBD2
CASSYPGRSGGETQYF
TGTGCCAGCAGTTACCCGGGGAGATCGGGGGGGGAGACCCAGTACTTC
>TRBV11-2|-|TRBJ2-7|-
CASSLGLGGSYEQYF
TGTGCCAGCAGCTTAGGTCTAGGTGGGTCCTACGAGCAGTACTTC
>TRBV24-1|-|TRBJ2-1|-
CATARSTGGEQFF
TGTGCCACCGCGCGCTCGACAGGCGGTGAGCAGTTCTTC
>TRBV3-1/TRBV3-2|-|TRBJ1-4|-
CASSQALSLFF
TGTGCCAGCAGCCAAGCCCTTTCGCTGTTTTTT
>TRBV28|few|TRBJ2-1|TRBD2
CASSLTSGDNEQFF
TGTGCCAGCAGTTTAACTAGCGGGGACAATGAGCAGTTCTTC
>TRBV7-9|few|TRBJ2-1|TRBD1
CASSSRDRGHHEQFF
TGTGCCAGCAGCTCCAGGGACAGGGGACACCATGAGCAGTTCTTC
>TRBV27|-|TRBJ1-2|-
CASGLRGNYGYTF
TGTGCCAGCGGGTTGCGGGGCAACTATGGCTACACCTTC
>TRBV4-1|-|TRBJ2-7|-
CASSQGMGDEQYF
TGCGCCAGCAGCCAGGGCATGGGAGACGAGCAGTACTTC
>TRBV19|-|TRBJ1-2|-
CASSGQRRGYTF
TGTGCCAGTAGTGGGCAAAGACGAGGCTACACCTTC
>TRBV5-1|-|TRBJ2-5|TRBD1
CASSSDRVETQYF
TGCGCCAGCAGCTCGGACAGGGTCGAGACCCAGTACTTC
>TRBV12-3/TRBV12-4|-|TRBJ2-1|-
CASSQNRLLQFF
TGTGCCAGCAGTCAGAATAGACTCCTCCAGTTCTTC
>TRBV30|few|TRBJ1-2|-
CAWSVEADYGYTF
TGTGCCTGGAGTGTTGAGGCCGATTATGGCTACACCTTC
>TRBV3-1/TRBV3-2|-|TRBJ2-2|TRBD2
CASSLRALAGGTGELFF
TGTGCCAGCAGCCTAAGAGCACTAGCGGGAGGGACCGGGGAGCTGTTTTTT